A selection of T cell receptor beta chains follows, all from one sample in a study of T-cell reconstitution after alpha-beta-depleted transplantation in children. A single record per CDR3 protein comes from TCRdb applying MiXCR to the PCR reads. The table has 350,000 to 450,000 distinct CDR3 sequences, around 20% seen once; the top ten hold 3.5% to 4%. The sample consisted of PBMCs from the stem cell graft donor, taken from the stem cell graft. The receptors originated from a human donor who donated a stem cell graft to a child with acute myeloid leukemia. The conserved cysteine and the conserved F or W are not part of the CDR3 here.

j_call: TRBJ1-5; v_call: TRBV20-1; cdr3_aa: SANTGRGKPQH
j_call: TRBJ2-5; v_call: TRBV20-1; cdr3_aa: SARELAGERGTQY
j_call: TRBJ2-7; v_call: TRBV5-8; cdr3_aa: ASSFGQQFSYEQY
j_call: TRBJ2-7; v_call: TRBV29-1; cdr3_aa: SVERLAGDYEQY
j_call: TRBJ2-2; v_call: TRBV29-1; cdr3_aa: SVHQNTGELF
j_call: TRBJ2-3; v_call: TRBV5-1; cdr3_aa: ASSLDGTSDTQY
j_call: TRBJ2-5; v_call: TRBV18; cdr3_aa: ASSPEVAQY
j_call: TRBJ2-7; v_call: TRBV27; cdr3_aa: ASSLAAGGSYEQY
j_call: TRBJ2-1; v_call: TRBV9; cdr3_aa: ASSVGNTYNEQF
j_call: TRBJ2-3; v_call: TRBV27; cdr3_aa: ASSPERLREEQY
j_call: TRBJ1-1; v_call: TRBV15; cdr3_aa: ATSRVWRSGNTEAF
j_call: TRBJ2-7; v_call: TRBV7-9; cdr3_aa: ASSLGGTGRYEQY
j_call: TRBJ1-1; v_call: TRBV4-1; cdr3_aa: ASSPRLVIGNTEAF
j_call: TRBJ2-3; v_call: TRBV10-3; cdr3_aa: AISGDSHTDTQY
j_call: TRBJ2-1; v_call: TRBV15; cdr3_aa: ATSRLAGSDEQF
j_call: TRBJ2-5; v_call: TRBV15; cdr3_aa: ATSRDRTQYQETQY
j_call: TRBJ2-3; v_call: TRBV9; cdr3_aa: ASSVAGSTDTQY
j_call: TRBJ2-1; v_call: TRBV7-9; cdr3_aa: ASSARSSGTPHEQF
j_call: TRBJ2-1; v_call: TRBV28; cdr3_aa: ASSLAGEYNEQF
j_call: TRBJ2-3; v_call: TRBV24-1; cdr3_aa: ATSMPGEADTQY